These 27 T cell receptor beta chains were sequenced from one sample in a study of B cell selection in AIRE deficiency. Sorted regulatory T cells were CD4-positive, CD25-high and CD127-low or negative. The protocol was immunoSEQ multiplex PCR, while the TCRdb copy is restricted to in-frame clones and leaves out a portion. The data contain some 2,900 clones, 78% of them singletons. Material: Tregs sorted from PBMCs. The receptor set was obtained from a human donor with AIRE deficiency.

The J gene is TRBJ2-1, the V gene TRBV28; D gene ambiguous. The V gene's germline CDR1 is MDHEN and CDR2 SYDVKM. Trimming took 7 bases from V and 0 from J, leaving 10 bases between them. The CDR3 loop spans 14 amino acids. This CDR3 reads CASISGGSYNEQFF. Written as DNA, the CDR3 is TGTGCCAGCATATCAGGTGGCTCCTACAATGAGCAGTTCTTC.

V usage is TRBV19 and J usage is TRBJ2-7; TRBD1 might be the D (6 bases). Germline V gene data show CDR1 as LNHDA and CDR2 as SQIVND (reference sequence). Between the trimmed V and J ends, which lost 6 bases and 2 bases, there was a span of 11 bases. This CDR3 region has 13 residues. This CDR3 reads CASSGQLTYEQYF. For the CDR3, the DNA is TGTGCCAGTAGCGGACAGCTGACCTACGAGCAGTACTTC.

V and J are TRBV5-1 and TRBJ1-2; TRBD1 agrees at 7 bases. The CDR3 loop spans 16 amino acids. V was pared by 4 bases and J by 4 bases, with 13 bases of the junction left unmatched. CDR1 is SGHRS and CDR2 is YFSETQ in the germline V gene. CDR3 in DNA: TGCGCCAGCAGCAAATTAACAGGGGCCTTCGGCTATGGCTACACCTTC. Translation gives CASSKLTGAFGYGYTF.

The V and J genes are TRBV6-5 and TRBJ2-7, with 8 nucleotides matching TRBD1. The trim removed 7 bases at V and 3 bases at J, leaving 8 bases unmatched. CDR1 MNHEY and CDR2 SVGAGI come from the germline V gene. The CDR3 is 14 residues long. The CDR3 DNA reads TGTGCCAGCAATCGGGCAGGGGGCTACTACGAGCAGTACTTC. This encodes CASNRAGGYYEQYF.

This clone was recorded once. The chain recombines TRBV4-3 with TRBJ2-1; TRBD1 agrees at 8 bases. V dropped 3 bases and J dropped 0; count of bases not matched to a gene: 1. The CDR3 is 15 amino acids. Germline values: CDR1 LGHNA, CDR2 YSLEER. CDR3 nucleotides: TGCGCCAGCAGCCACGGGACAGGCTCCTACAATGAGCAGTTCTTC. This codes for CASSHGTGSYNEQFF.

This chain connects TRBV11-2 to TRBJ2-1; the D gene is possibly TRBD2 (5 bases). The germline gives CDR1 SGHAT, CDR2 FQNNGV. The V and J ends lost 0 bases and 6 bases respectively, with 18 bases between them. CDR3 size: 17 residues. For the CDR3, the DNA is TGTGCCAGCAGCTTAGACCGGTATGGCGGGTTGGGCAATGAGCAGTTCTTC. Translation gives CASSLDRYGGLGNEQFF.

The chain carries TRBV7-2 and TRBJ2-5, with 8 positions matching TRBD1. The CDR3 is 16 amino acids. The germline CDR1 and CDR2 sequences are SGHTA and FQGNSA. Trimming took 0 bases from V and 1 from J; bases not matched to a gene: 4. Here the CDR3 DNA reads TGTGCCAGCAGCTTAGCTGGGACAGGAGGCCAAGAGACCCAGTACTTC. Translating gives CASSLAGTGGQETQYF. Filled out from reference TRBV7-2 and TRBJ2-5, the complete variable domain reads GAGVSQSPSNKVTEKGKDVELRCDPISGHTALYWYRQSLGQGLEFLIYFQGNSAPDKSGLPSDRFSAERTGGSVSTLTIQRTQQEDSAVYLCASSLAGTGGQETQYFGPGTRLLVL.

Only a few counts were recorded for this clone. CDR3 region: CASSLLGTSKNEQFF. CDR3 DNA sequence: TGCGCCAGCAGCTTGCTGGGGACTAGCAAGAATGAGCAGTTCTTC. This sequence joins TRBV5-1 and TRBJ2-1, with TRBD2 matching 9 bases. Trimming cost V 1 base and J 7 bases; bases outside gene matches: 6. The germline V gene encodes CDR1 SGHRS and CDR2 YFSETQ. The CDR3 consists of 15 residues.

The chain recombines TRBV7-8 with TRBJ2-7, with 10 bases matching TRBD1. The CDR3 consists of 14 residues. V lost 6 bases, J lost 3 bases, and 5 bases stayed unmatched. Per the germline V gene, CDR1 is SGHVS and CDR2 is FQNEAQ. The CDR3 loop reads CASRPRTGGYEQYF. In DNA, the CDR3 is TGTGCCAGCAGACCCCGGACAGGGGGCTACGAGCAGTACTTC.

The V call is TRBV7-2, the J call TRBJ2-1, with TRBD2 matching over 10 bases. The germline V gene has CDR1 SGHTA and CDR2 FQGNSA. The V gene end was trimmed by 6 bases and the J gene end by 16 bases; junction bases not matched to a gene: 15. The CDR3 sequence is 14 residues long. The chain's CDR3 is CASSRNALGLARFF. DNA of the CDR3: TGTGCCAGCAGTCGAAACGCGCTGGGACTAGCGCGATTCTTC. The whole variable domain, remainder taken from reference TRBV7-2 and TRBJ2-1, is GAGVSQSPSNKVTEKGKDVELRCDPISGHTALYWYRQSLGQGLEFLIYFQGNSAPDKSGLPSDRFSAERTGGSVSTLTIQRTQQEDSAVYLCASSRNALGLARFFGPGTRLTVL.

The chain joins TRBV18 to TRBJ2-3; D remains ambiguous. Trimming cost V 0 bases and J 5 bases, with 21 bases left between them. The CDR3 runs to 18 residues. The V gene's germline CDR1 is KGHSH and CDR2 LQKENI. In DNA form, the CDR3 reads TGTGCCAGCTCACCACCAGCGATTCGATTCTTAACACGAGATACGCAGTATTTT. Translated: CASSPPAIRFLTRDTQYF.

On this clone itself: This sample includes further DNA sequences coding for the same CDR3. The genes are TRBV5-6 and TRBJ1-1; 7 bases map to TRBD1. The CDR3 has 16 amino acids. Germline values: CDR1 SGHDT, CDR2 YYEEEE. The ends lost 4 bases at V and 1 base at J; junction bases unmatched: 10. The CDR3 region has the DNA TGTGCCAGCAGCAAAACCAAATACAGGGGGAACACTGAAGCTTTCTTT. Its protein is CASSKTKYRGNTEAFF.

The chain is built from TRBV4-2 and TRBJ1-2; 8 bases are shared with TRBD1. Per germline, CDR1 LGHNA and CDR2 YNFKEQ. The CDR3 extends over 15 amino acids. The junction had 12 bases not matched to a gene; V was cut back by 5 bases and J by 7 bases. This CDR3 is CASSIGQGHLFGYTF. DNA for the CDR3: TGTGCCAGCAGCATAGGACAGGGACACTTGTTTGGCTACACCTTC.

The rearrangement links TRBV7-9 to TRBJ1-2; 10 nucleotides align to TRBD1. V shed 7 bases and J 7 bases; nucleotides not matched to a gene: 9. The length of the CDR3 is 14 residues. Germline V gene lookup returns CDR1 SEHNR and CDR2 FQNEAQ (reference sequence). CDR3 residues: CASKGADRGPGYTF. CDR3 sequence (DNA): TGTGCCAGCAAAGGGGCCGACAGGGGGCCTGGCTACACCTTC.

Turning to this clone: One end of the junction varies from germline; a read error may be responsible. The chain recombines TRBV28 with TRBJ2-1; a possible D gene is TRBD2 (6 bases). This CDR3 has 16 amino acids. CDR1 is MDHEN and CDR2 is SYDVKM in the germline V gene. The CDR3, as DNA: TGTTCCAGCAGTTTACGATCGTTCATAGCGGCCCACGAGCAGTTCTTC. Its protein product is CSSSLRSFIAAHEQFF. Full variable domain (outside the CDR3, taken from reference TRBV28 and TRBJ2-1): DVKVTQSSRYLVKRTGEKVFLECVQDMDHENMFWYRQDPGLGLRLIYFSYDVKMKEKGDIPEGYSVSREKKERFSLILESASTNQTSMYLCSSSLRSFIAAHEQFFGPGTRLTVL.

The chain joins TRBV25-1 to TRBJ2-1, with 9 bases lining up with TRBD2. The CDR3 runs to 16 residues. Germline loops: CDR1 MGHDK, CDR2 SYGVNS. Trimming removed 2 bases from V and 8 bases from J; junction bases left unmatched: 10. For the CDR3, the DNA is TGTGCCAGCAGTGAACTGGGGCGGGAGGGCCTCGATGAGCAGTTCTTC. This gives the protein CASSELGREGLDEQFF.

This clone was counted between two and nine times. The chain joins TRBV18 to TRBJ2-7, with unresolved D. Germline assignment: CDR1 KGHSH and CDR2 LQKENI. The V end was cut by 3 bases, the J end by 3 bases, with 12 bases between. The CDR3 is 14 residues long. Here the CDR3 DNA reads TGTGCCAGCTCACCGAACTACTGGGACTACGAGCAGTACTTC. Amino acid sequence: CASSPNYWDYEQYF.

The gene calls are TRBV19 and TRBJ1-1, with D possibly being TRBD1 (5 bases). CDR1 LNHDA and CDR2 SQIVND come from the germline V gene (reference sequence). The ends were cut back, 5 bases at V and 5 bases at J, with 12 bases in the middle. The CDR3 has 13 amino acids. The CDR3 loop reads CASSEQGRTEAFF. The CDR3 DNA reads TGTGCCAGTAGTGAGCAGGGAAGGACTGAAGCTTTCTTT.

The CDR3 nucleotides are TGTGCCAGCAGCTCACCGGGACAGCCACAAGAGACCCAGTACTTC. This codes for CASSSPGQPQETQYF. The chain is built from TRBV5-4 and TRBJ2-5, with TRBD1 matching 7 bases. The CDR3 is 15 amino acids. Germline values: CDR1 SGHNT, CDR2 YYREEE (reference sequence). With V trimmed by 3 bases and J by 2 bases, 7 bases remained unmatched.

This clone turned up a few times. CDR3 nucleotide sequence: TGTGCCAGCAGCTTGACAGGGAGCTCCTACGAGCAGTACTTC. Encoded protein: CASSLTGSSYEQYF. This chain connects TRBV7-2 to TRBJ2-7, with 7 nucleotides matching TRBD1. With 3 bases clipped from V and 0 bases from J, the junction kept 2 bases outside the gene matches. This CDR3 comprises 14 residues. Germline V lookup: CDR1 SGHTA, CDR2 FQGNSA.

A single count supports this clone. The genes are TRBV5-1 and TRBJ1-3, with D unclear. Per germline, CDR1 SGHRS and CDR2 YFSETQ. The CDR3 length is 14 residues. The germline V and J ends were trimmed by 6 bases and 0 bases, with 10 bases remaining between them. The CDR3 region has the DNA TGCGCCAGCACCAACCCGAGCTCTGGAAACACCATATATTTT. This encodes CASTNPSSGNTIYF.

The V and J genes are TRBV21-1 and TRBJ1-2; the table gives TRBD1 as D, unverified against the DNA. TRBV21-1 has pseudogene status. The CDR3 runs to 11 residues. The CDR3 DNA is TGTGCCCCGCAGGGATTCTATGGCTACACCTTC. Translation: CAPQGFYGYTF.

This clone has a handful of counts. This sequence joins TRBV7-2 and TRBJ1-1, with D uncertain. The CDR3 spans 15 residues. The germline CDR1 and CDR2 sequences are SGHTA and FQGNSA. Trimming removed 1 base from V and 5 bases from J, with 14 bases in between. The CDR3 DNA reads TGTGCCAGCAGCTTAGGTGTAACCCTAGGGACTGAAGCTTTCTTT. Its protein product is CASSLGVTLGTEAFF.

The V call is TRBV28, the J call TRBJ2-1; 11 positions match TRBD1. V trimming: 2 bases; J trimming: 3 bases; junction bases outside the gene matches: 0. CDR3 length equals 15 residues. The V gene's germline CDR1 is MDHEN and CDR2 SYDVKM. The CDR3 here is CASSLGTGGYNEQFF. DNA of the CDR3: TGTGCCAGCAGTTTAGGGACAGGGGGCTACAATGAGCAGTTCTTC.

This chain uses TRBV19 with TRBJ2-3; D unresolved. Trimming pared 7 bases from V and 6 bases from J, leaving 17 bases between. The CDR3 consists of 14 residues. From germline, CDR1 is LNHDA and CDR2 SQIVND (reference sequence). The chain's CDR3 is CASTHSPGRDTQYF. The DNA for the CDR3 is TGTGCCAGTACCCATAGCCCCGGGCGGGATACGCAGTATTTT.

The chain carries TRBV27 and TRBJ2-1; possible D gene TRBD1, 6 bases. The CDR3 contains 15 residues. The V end lost 5 bases, the J end lost 2 bases, and 13 bases lay between the germline ends. The germline gives CDR1 MNHEY, CDR2 SMNVEV (reference sequence). CDR3 loop: CASSKQGATYNEQFF. Written as DNA, the CDR3 is TGTGCCAGCAGTAAACAGGGTGCGACCTACAATGAGCAGTTCTTC.

Only a few counts were recorded for this clone. The chain couples TRBV6-4 to TRBJ1-1; D is uncertain. Per germline, CDR1 MRHNA and CDR2 SNTAGT. CDR3 length: 16 amino acids. Trimming shortened V by 4 bases and J by 0 bases, and 15 bases separated the two germline ends. The CDR3 nucleotides are TGTGCCAGCAGTGCCCTAGGCGGGATGATGAACACTGAAGCTTTCTTT. Its protein product is CASSALGGMMNTEAFF.